The rows below give T cell receptor beta chains drawn from one sample of a study of shared clonotypes between healthy human individuals. Measured with immunoSEQ multiplex PCR; TCRdb has only the in-frame clones, and not every one. The sample shows hundreds of thousands of clones, roughly three quarters of them seen only once. The material sequenced was PBMCs. Receptors were obtained from a woman between 40 and 55 years old in good health. Some clones in this sample may be carry-over from other donors' samples. CDR3s include the opening cysteine and the closing phenylalanine or tryptophan. The order of the fields is clone size, J gene, V gene, D gene, CDR3 DNA, CDR3 protein. D genes are given only for firm matches. Size tells how often a clone was seen (once, few, many) or the class of an expanded clone, and some rows leave it out.

clone_size: -; j_call: TRBJ2-3; v_call: TRBV18; d_call: -; cdr3_nt: TGTGCCAGCTCACTACGGGACGCAGATACGCAGTATTTT; cdr3_aa: CASSLRDADTQYF
clone_size: -; j_call: TRBJ2-7; v_call: TRBV5-5; d_call: TRBD1; cdr3_nt: TGTGCCAGCAGCTTCCGGACAGGGAGTTACGAGCAGTACTTC; cdr3_aa: CASSFRTGSYEQYF
clone_size: -; j_call: TRBJ2-7; v_call: TRBV5-1; d_call: -; cdr3_nt: TGCGCCAGCAGCTTGGTACTGGGAGCAGACGAGCAGTACTTC; cdr3_aa: CASSLVLGADEQYF
clone_size: -; j_call: TRBJ1-2; v_call: TRBV11-2; d_call: TRBD1; cdr3_nt: TGTGCCAGCAGCTTAGTTTGGGACAGTCGTTATGGCTACACCTTC; cdr3_aa: CASSLVWDSRYGYTF
clone_size: once; j_call: TRBJ1-1; v_call: TRBV18; d_call: -; cdr3_nt: TGTGCCAGCTCACCCGGCCGGGGCTGGGGCACTGAAGCTTTCTTT; cdr3_aa: CASSPGRGWGTEAFF
clone_size: -; j_call: TRBJ1-2; v_call: TRBV29-1; d_call: -; cdr3_nt: TGCAGCGTATCCAGGGAGGCGGGCTATGGCTACACCTTC; cdr3_aa: CSVSREAGYGYTF
clone_size: -; j_call: TRBJ2-7; v_call: TRBV10-3; d_call: TRBD2; cdr3_nt: TGTGCCATCAGTGACTTCCTGACTAGCGGCTCCTACGAGCAGTACTTC; cdr3_aa: CAISDFLTSGSYEQYF
clone_size: -; j_call: TRBJ2-1; v_call: TRBV27; d_call: TRBD1; cdr3_nt: TGTGCCACCCAGGGGGTGGGTAATGAGCAGTTCTTC; cdr3_aa: CATQGVGNEQFF
clone_size: -; j_call: TRBJ2-7; v_call: TRBV9; d_call: -; cdr3_nt: TGTGCCAGCAGCGTCGGACGGGACTCCCGCCACGAGCAGTACTTC; cdr3_aa: CASSVGRDSRHEQYF
clone_size: many; j_call: TRBJ2-3; v_call: TRBV4-3; d_call: -; cdr3_nt: TGCGCCAGCAGCCAATTGGGACCGGGACAAAGCACAGATACGCAGTATTTT; cdr3_aa: CASSQLGPGQSTDTQYF
clone_size: -; j_call: TRBJ1-1; v_call: TRBV30; d_call: TRBD1; cdr3_nt: TGTGCCTTTTTTAGGGGGCCTGGCACTGAAGCTTTCTTT; cdr3_aa: CAFFRGPGTEAFF
clone_size: -; j_call: TRBJ2-5; v_call: TRBV5-1; d_call: -; cdr3_nt: TGCGCCAGCAGCAGCTTAGCGGAAGAGACCCAGTACTTC; cdr3_aa: CASSSLAEETQYF
clone_size: once; j_call: TRBJ2-5; v_call: TRBV7-2; d_call: -; cdr3_nt: TGTGCCAGCAGCTTAGTGGGGGACACGGGGGTGACCGAGTACTTC; cdr3_aa: CASSLVGDTGVTEYF